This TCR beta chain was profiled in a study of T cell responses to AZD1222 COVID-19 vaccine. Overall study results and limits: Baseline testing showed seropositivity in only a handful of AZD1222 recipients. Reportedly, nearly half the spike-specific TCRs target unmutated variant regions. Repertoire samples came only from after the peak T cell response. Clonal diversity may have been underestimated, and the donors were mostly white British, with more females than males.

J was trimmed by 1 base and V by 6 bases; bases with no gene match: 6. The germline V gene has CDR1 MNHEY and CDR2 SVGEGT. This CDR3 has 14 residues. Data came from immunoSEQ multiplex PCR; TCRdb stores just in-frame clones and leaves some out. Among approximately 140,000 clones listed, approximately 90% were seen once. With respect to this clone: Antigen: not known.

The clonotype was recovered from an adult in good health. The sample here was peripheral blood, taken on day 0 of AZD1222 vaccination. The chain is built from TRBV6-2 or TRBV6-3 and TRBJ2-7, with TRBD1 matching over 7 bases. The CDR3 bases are TGTGCCAGCAGCGATAGACAGGGTTCCTACGAGCAGTACTTC. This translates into CASSDRQGSYEQYF.